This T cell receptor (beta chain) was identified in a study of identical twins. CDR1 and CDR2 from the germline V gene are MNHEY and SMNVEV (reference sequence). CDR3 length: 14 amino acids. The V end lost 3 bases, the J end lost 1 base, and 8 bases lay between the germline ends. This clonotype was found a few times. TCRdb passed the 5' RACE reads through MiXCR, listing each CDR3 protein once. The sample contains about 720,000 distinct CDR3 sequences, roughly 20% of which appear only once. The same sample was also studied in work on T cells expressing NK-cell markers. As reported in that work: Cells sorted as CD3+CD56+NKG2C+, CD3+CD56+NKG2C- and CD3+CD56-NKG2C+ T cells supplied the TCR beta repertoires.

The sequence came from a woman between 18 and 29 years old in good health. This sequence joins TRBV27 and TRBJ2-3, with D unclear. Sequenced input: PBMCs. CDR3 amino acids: CASSFWAGTDTQYF. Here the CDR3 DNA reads TGTGCCAGCAGTTTTTGGGCGGGCACAGATACGCAGTATTTT.